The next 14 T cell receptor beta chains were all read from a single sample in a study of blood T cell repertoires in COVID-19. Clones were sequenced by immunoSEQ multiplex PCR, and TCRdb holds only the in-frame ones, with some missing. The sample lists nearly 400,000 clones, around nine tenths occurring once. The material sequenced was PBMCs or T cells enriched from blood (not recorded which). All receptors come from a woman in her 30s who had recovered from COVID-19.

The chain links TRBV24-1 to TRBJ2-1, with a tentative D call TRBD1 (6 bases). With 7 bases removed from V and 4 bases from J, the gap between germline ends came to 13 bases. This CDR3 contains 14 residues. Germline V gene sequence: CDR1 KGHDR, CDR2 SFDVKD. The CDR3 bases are TGTGCCACCAGCTCGGGACACTTGTACAATGAGCAGTTCTTC. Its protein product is CATSSGHLYNEQFF.

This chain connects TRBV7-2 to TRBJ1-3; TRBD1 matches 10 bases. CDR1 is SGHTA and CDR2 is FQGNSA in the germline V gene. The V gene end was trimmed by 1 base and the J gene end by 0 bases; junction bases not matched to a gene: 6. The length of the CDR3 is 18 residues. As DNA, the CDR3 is TGTGCCAGCAGCTTAGGTGGGACAGGGGCCCCCTCTGGAAACACCATATATTTT. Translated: CASSLGGTGAPSGNTIYF.

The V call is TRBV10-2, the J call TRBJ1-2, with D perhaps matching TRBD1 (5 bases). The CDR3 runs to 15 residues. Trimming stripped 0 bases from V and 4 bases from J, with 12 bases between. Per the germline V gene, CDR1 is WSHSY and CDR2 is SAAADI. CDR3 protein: CASSESGSGGYGYTF. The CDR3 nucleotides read TGCGCCAGCAGTGAGTCGGGGTCCGGGGGCTATGGCTACACCTTC.

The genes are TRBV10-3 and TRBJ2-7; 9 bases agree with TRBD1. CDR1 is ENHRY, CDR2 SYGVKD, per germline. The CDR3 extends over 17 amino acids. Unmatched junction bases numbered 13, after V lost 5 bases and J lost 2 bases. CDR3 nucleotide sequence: TGTGCCATCAGTCAACCGAGAGGAACAGGGGGCACCTACGAGCAGTACTTC. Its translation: CAISQPRGTGGTYEQYF.

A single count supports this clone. The CDR3 protein is CASSPRETYEQYF. DNA for the CDR3: TGTGCCAGCTCACCACGAGAAACCTACGAGCAGTACTTC. The chain combines TRBV18 with TRBJ2-7; the D is unclear. The CDR3 is 13 residues long. Germline V gene sequence: CDR1 KGHSH, CDR2 LQKENI. The V end lost 1 base, the J end lost 2 bases, and 6 bases lay between the germline ends.

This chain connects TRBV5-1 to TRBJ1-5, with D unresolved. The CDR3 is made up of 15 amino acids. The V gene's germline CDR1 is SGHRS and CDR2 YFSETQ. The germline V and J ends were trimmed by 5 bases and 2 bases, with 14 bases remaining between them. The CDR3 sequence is CASSFNPGGNQPQHF. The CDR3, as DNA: TGCGCCAGCAGTTTCAACCCCGGGGGCAATCAGCCCCAGCATTTT.

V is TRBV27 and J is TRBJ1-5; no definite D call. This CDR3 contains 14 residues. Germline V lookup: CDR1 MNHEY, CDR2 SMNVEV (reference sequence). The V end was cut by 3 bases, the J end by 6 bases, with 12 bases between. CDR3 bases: TGTGCCAGCAGTTTGGCGGGTGTGGGTCAGCCCCAGCATTTT. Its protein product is CASSLAGVGQPQHF.

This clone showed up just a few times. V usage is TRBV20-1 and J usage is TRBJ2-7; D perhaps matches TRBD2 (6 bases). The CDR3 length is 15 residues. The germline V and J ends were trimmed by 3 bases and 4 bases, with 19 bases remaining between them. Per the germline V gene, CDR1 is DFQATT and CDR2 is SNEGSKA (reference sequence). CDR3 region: CSASVGPTGVYEQYF. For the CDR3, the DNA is TGCAGTGCTAGTGTAGGACCTACGGGGGTATACGAGCAGTACTTC.

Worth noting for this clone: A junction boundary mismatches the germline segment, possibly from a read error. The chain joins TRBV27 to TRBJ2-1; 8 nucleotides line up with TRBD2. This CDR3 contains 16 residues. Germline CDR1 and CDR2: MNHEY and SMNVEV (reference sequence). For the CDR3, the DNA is TGTGCCAGCAGTAAACCGGGACTAGACTCCTCCAATGAGCAGTTCTTC. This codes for CASSKPGLDSSNEQFF.

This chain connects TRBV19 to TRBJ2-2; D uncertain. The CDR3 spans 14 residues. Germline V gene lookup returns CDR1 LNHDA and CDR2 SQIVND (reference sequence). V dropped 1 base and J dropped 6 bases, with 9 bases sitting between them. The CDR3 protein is CASSIAPRAGELFF. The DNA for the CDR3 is TGTGCCAGTAGTATAGCCCCACGGGCCGGGGAGCTGTTTTTT.

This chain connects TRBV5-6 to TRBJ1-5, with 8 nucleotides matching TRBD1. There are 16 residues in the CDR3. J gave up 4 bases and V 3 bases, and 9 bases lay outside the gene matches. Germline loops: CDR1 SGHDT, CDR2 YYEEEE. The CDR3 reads CASSYKDRAPNQPQHF. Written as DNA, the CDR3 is TGTGCCAGCAGCTATAAGGACAGGGCCCCAAATCAGCCCCAGCATTTT. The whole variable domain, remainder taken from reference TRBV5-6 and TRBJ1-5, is DAGVTQSPTHLIKTRGQQVTLRCSPKSGHDTVSWYQQALGQGPQFIFQYYEEEERQRGNFPDRFSGHQFPNYSSELNVNALLLGDSALYLCASSYKDRAPNQPQHFGDGTRLSIL.

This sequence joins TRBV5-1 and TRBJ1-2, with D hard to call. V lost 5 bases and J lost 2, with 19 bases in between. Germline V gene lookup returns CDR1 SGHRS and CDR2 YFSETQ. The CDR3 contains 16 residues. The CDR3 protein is CASSPRYGTDNYGYTF. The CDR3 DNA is TGCGCCAGCAGTCCTCGTTACGGTACAGACAACTATGGCTACACCTTC.

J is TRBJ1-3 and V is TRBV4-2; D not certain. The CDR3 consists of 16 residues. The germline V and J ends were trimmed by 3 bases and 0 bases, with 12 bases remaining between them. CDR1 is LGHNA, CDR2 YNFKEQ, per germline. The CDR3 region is CASSQNSGSSGNTIYF. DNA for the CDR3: TGTGCCAGCAGCCAGAACTCTGGGAGCTCTGGAAACACCATATATTTT.

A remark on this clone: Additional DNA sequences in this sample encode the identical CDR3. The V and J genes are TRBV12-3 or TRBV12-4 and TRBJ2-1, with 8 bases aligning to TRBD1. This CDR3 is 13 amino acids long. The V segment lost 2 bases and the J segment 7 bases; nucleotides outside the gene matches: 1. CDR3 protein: CASSLRQGNEQFF. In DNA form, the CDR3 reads TGTGCCAGCAGTTTAAGACAGGGGAATGAGCAGTTCTTC.